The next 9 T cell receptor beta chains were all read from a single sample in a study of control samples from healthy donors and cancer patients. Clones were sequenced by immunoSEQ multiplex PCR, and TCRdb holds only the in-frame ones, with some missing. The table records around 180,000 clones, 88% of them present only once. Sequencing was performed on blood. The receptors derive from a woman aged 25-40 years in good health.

This CDR3 reads CATRNRGQAEAFF. The CDR3 DNA reads TGTGCCACCAGAAACAGGGGGCAAGCTGAAGCTTTCTTT. The chain links TRBV24-1 to TRBJ1-1, with 9 bases fitting TRBD1. Germline V CDR1 and CDR2: KGHDR, SFDVKD. The CDR3 covers 13 residues. V shed 7 bases, J shed 6 bases, and the junction held 5 bases outside the gene matches.

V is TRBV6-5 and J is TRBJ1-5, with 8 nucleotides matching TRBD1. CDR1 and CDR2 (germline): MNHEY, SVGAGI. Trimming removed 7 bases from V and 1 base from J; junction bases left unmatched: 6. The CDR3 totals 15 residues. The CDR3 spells CASKPGGASNQPQHF. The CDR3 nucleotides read TGTGCCAGCAAACCAGGGGGCGCGAGCAATCAGCCCCAGCATTTT.

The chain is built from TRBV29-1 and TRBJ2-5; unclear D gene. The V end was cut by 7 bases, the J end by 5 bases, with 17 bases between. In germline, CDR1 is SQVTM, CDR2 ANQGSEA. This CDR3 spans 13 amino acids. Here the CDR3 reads CSAETTGTETQYF. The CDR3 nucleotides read TGCAGCGCTGAGACAACCGGCACGGAGACCCAGTACTTC.

The CDR3, as DNA: TGTGCCAGCAGTGAACTATTGGAGACCCAGTACTTC. Its translation: CASSELLETQYF. This chain connects TRBV6-1 to TRBJ2-5, with D hard to call. CDR1 MNHNS and CDR2 SASEGT come from the germline V gene. V lost 2 bases and J lost 5, with 6 bases in between. The CDR3 length is 12 residues.

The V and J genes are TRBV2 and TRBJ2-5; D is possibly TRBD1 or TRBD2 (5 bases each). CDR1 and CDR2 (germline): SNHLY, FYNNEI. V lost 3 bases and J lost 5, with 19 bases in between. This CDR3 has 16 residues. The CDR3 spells CASSEVSNSWGETQYF. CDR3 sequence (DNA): TGTGCCAGCAGTGAGGTATCCAACAGTTGGGGGGAGACCCAGTACTTC.

The CDR3 here is CASSTYPSGRHNEQFF. CDR3 coding DNA: TGTGCCAGTAGTACCTACCCTAGCGGACGACACAATGAGCAGTTCTTC. The chain has TRBV19 and TRBJ2-1, with TRBD2 identical over 7 bases. The J segment lost 5 bases and the V segment lost 4 bases, leaving 11 bases of the junction unmatched. This CDR3 is 16 amino acids long. Germline CDR1 LNHDA, CDR2 SQIVND (reference sequence).

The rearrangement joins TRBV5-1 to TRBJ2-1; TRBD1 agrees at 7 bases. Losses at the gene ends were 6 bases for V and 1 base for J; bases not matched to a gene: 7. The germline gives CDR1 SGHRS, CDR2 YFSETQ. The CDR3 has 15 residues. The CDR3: CASTSGTASYNEQFF. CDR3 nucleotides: TGCGCCAGCACCTCCGGGACAGCTTCCTACAATGAGCAGTTCTTC.

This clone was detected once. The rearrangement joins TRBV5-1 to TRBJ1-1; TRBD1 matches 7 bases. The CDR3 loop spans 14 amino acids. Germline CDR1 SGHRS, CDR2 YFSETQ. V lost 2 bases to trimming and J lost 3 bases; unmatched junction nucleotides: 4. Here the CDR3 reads CASSLTGVDTEAFF. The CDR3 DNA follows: TGCGCCAGCAGCTTAACAGGGGTGGACACTGAAGCTTTCTTT.

CDR3 sequence (DNA): TGTGCCAAAATTTTCCCGAATCAGCCCCAGCATTTT. It is translated as CAKIFPNQPQHF. V is TRBV24-1 and J is TRBJ1-5, with D uncertain. The germline V gene has CDR1 KGHDR and CDR2 SFDVKD. V was shortened by 11 bases and J by 4 bases, with 11 bases between the two germline ends. CDR3 length: 12 residues.